The 30 T cell receptor beta chains below come from one sample, sequenced in a study of lymphopenia after photon versus proton radiotherapy. Libraries were prepared by immunoSEQ multiplex PCR; TCRdb keeps only in-frame clonotypes and omits some of them. The data contain about 34,000 clones, about 87% of them singletons. Sequences were derived from peripheral blood, sampled from a patient treated with proton-based radiotherapy. These receptors originate from a woman aged 65 to 85 with pancreatic cancer.

This clone was detected once. This chain connects TRBV9 to TRBJ1-3; D ambiguous. The CDR3 has 14 amino acids. With 7 bases removed from V and 0 bases from J, the gap between germline ends came to 11 bases. CDR1 is SGDLS and CDR2 is YYNGEE in the germline V gene. The CDR3 nucleotides read TGTGCCAGCGGCCCGGGGATCTCTGGAAACACCATATATTTT. It encodes CASGPGISGNTIYF.

The J gene is TRBJ2-1, the V gene TRBV7-2; D is possibly TRBD2 (6 bases). Looked up from germline, CDR1 is SGHTA and CDR2 is FQGNSA. The CDR3 consists of 12 residues. Between the trimmed V and J ends, which lost 5 bases and 9 bases, there was a span of 11 bases. The CDR3 here is CASSPAGSEQFF. As DNA, the CDR3 is TGTGCCAGCAGCCCAGCGGGCTCTGAGCAGTTCTTC.

With respect to this clone: This clone may be a read error of a much larger clone one base away. The sample contains more than one DNA sequence encoding this CDR3. The V call is TRBV5-6, the J call TRBJ1-5; maybe TRBD1 (6 bases). Germline values: CDR1 SGHDT, CDR2 YYEEEE. The V end was cut by 0 bases, the J end by 4 bases, with 14 bases between. This CDR3 has 16 amino acids. This chain's CDR3 is CASSLGTAMSNQPQHF. The CDR3 nucleotides are TGTGCCAGCAGCTTGGGGACAGCTATGAGTAATCAGCCCCAGCATTTT.

The rearrangement uses TRBV7-9 and TRBJ2-7, with 7 bases aligning to TRBD2. The CDR3 loop spans 14 amino acids. Losses at the gene ends were 5 bases for V and 4 bases for J; bases not matched to a gene: 8. Germline loops: CDR1 SEHNR, CDR2 FQNEAQ (reference sequence). The CDR3 spells CASSNLGTTYEQYF. In DNA form, the CDR3 reads TGTGCCAGCAGCAACCTCGGGACTACGTACGAGCAGTACTTC.

The chain links TRBV2 to TRBJ1-3, with D possibly being TRBD1 (5 bases). The germline V gene encodes CDR1 SNHLY and CDR2 FYNNEI. The CDR3 is made up of 14 amino acids. The V gene lost 10 bases and the J gene lost 4 bases, with 17 bases spanning the gap. This CDR3 is CATRRGFAGNTIYF. The CDR3 DNA reads as TGTGCCACCAGGCGGGGGTTCGCAGGAAACACCATATATTTT.

In this sample, this clone turned up a few times. The rearrangement links TRBV13 to TRBJ2-7, with 12 bases fitting TRBD1. V lost 5 bases and J lost 7; bases outside the gene matches: 6. The CDR3 is made up of 14 amino acids. CDR1 PRHDT and CDR2 FYEKMQ come from the germline V gene (reference sequence). Here the CDR3 reads CASSPGQGAREQYF. For the CDR3, the DNA is TGTGCCAGCAGCCCGGGACAGGGGGCGAGAGAGCAGTACTTC.

The chain joins TRBV7-3 to TRBJ2-1; 11 bases fit TRBD2. The CDR3 has 15 residues. V lost 5 bases, J lost 4 bases, and 4 bases stayed unmatched. In germline, CDR1 is SGHTA, CDR2 FQGTGA. The DNA of the CDR3 is TGTGCCAGCAGCACCCGACTAGCGGGGTACAATGAGCAGTTCTTC. Its translation is CASSTRLAGYNEQFF.

This sequence joins TRBV6-6 and TRBJ1-5, with 11 bases lining up with TRBD1. V trimming: 0 bases; J trimming: 7 bases; junction bases outside the gene matches: 5. Germline values: CDR1 MNHNY, CDR2 SVGAGI (reference sequence). There are 16 residues in the CDR3. CDR3 sequence: CASSYSWDRGNQPQHF. Written as DNA, the CDR3 is TGTGCCAGCAGTTACTCGTGGGACAGGGGGAACCAGCCCCAGCATTTT.

This rearrangement joins TRBV5-5 to TRBJ2-7, with 13 bases fitting TRBD2. Germline V gives CDR1 SGHKS, CDR2 YYEKEE (reference sequence). Trimming removed 5 bases from V and 2 bases from J; junction bases left unmatched: 19. The CDR3 sequence is 20 residues long. This CDR3 is CASSSERDRGTSGMPYEQYF. The CDR3, as DNA: TGTGCCAGCAGTTCCGAACGGGACAGAGGGACTAGCGGGATGCCCTACGAGCAGTACTTC.

V gene TRBV27 combines with J gene TRBJ2-7, with TRBD2 identical over 8 bases. Unmatched junction bases numbered 8, after V lost 7 bases and J lost 0 bases. Germline CDR1 reads MNHEY; CDR2 reads SMNVEV (reference sequence). The CDR3 runs 15 residues. The CDR3 protein is CASIGGAKSSYEQYF. Written as DNA, the CDR3 is TGTGCCAGCATCGGGGGGGCTAAGAGCTCCTACGAGCAGTACTTC.

This clone is labeled medium-sized. The genes are TRBV11-3 and TRBJ1-1, with unresolved D. The CDR3 has 12 amino acids. Germline V gene lookup returns CDR1 SGHNT and CDR2 YENEEA. Trimming cost V 1 base and J 1 base, with 1 base left between them. CDR3 residues: CASSLANTEAFF. CDR3 DNA sequence: TGTGCCAGCAGCTTAGCGAACACTGAAGCTTTCTTT.

This sequence joins TRBV28 and TRBJ2-7; 10 bases agree with TRBD2. CDR3 length: 16 amino acids. V lost 6 bases, J lost 0 bases, and 8 bases stayed unmatched. CDR1 and CDR2 from the germline V gene are MDHEN and SYDVKM. CDR3 residues: CASRASGSGSSYEQYF. In DNA, the CDR3 is TGTGCCAGCAGGGCTAGCGGGAGTGGAAGCTCCTACGAGCAGTACTTC.

The chain is built from TRBV28 and TRBJ1-2; D gene uncertain. Trimming removed 3 bases at V and 0 bases at J, with 8 bases between. Germline V lookup: CDR1 MDHEN, CDR2 SYDVKM. CDR3 length: 14 residues. CDR3 amino acids: CASSLTTANYGYTF. In DNA, the CDR3 is TGTGCCAGCAGTTTGACAACAGCTAACTATGGCTACACCTTC.

This clone was recorded once. V is TRBV28 and J is TRBJ1-1; 7 nucleotides agree with TRBD1. Germline CDR1 is MDHEN and CDR2 is SYDVKM. With 6 bases clipped from V and 4 bases from J, the junction kept 5 bases outside the gene matches. The CDR3 is 13 amino acids. The CDR3: CASRGTGVTEAFF. CDR3 sequence (DNA): TGTGCCAGCAGGGGCACAGGGGTCACTGAAGCTTTCTTT.

The chain couples TRBV19 to TRBJ2-7; TRBD2 is a possible D gene (8 bases). Germline loops: CDR1 LNHDA, CDR2 SQIVND (reference sequence). Trimming cost V 6 bases and J 7 bases, with 19 bases left between them. This CDR3 comprises 14 residues. The CDR3 reads CASSGTAAGEEQYF. CDR3 sequence (DNA): TGTGCCAGTAGCGGGACAGCAGCGGGGGAGGAGCAGTACTTC.

The V call is TRBV30, the J call TRBJ2-1; 8 nucleotides match TRBD2. Germline assignment: CDR1 GTSNPN and CDR2 SVGIG (reference sequence). This CDR3 region has 13 residues. The CDR3 sequence: CALAGLDYNEQFF. The CDR3 DNA reads as TGTGCTTTAGCGGGGCTGGACTACAATGAGCAGTTCTTC.

This clone has a handful of counts. This chain connects TRBV4-2 to TRBJ1-1, with D tentatively TRBD1 (5 bases). The CDR3 is 16 residues long. CDR1 is LGHNA and CDR2 is YNFKEQ in the germline V gene. The V end was cut by 3 bases, the J end by 1 base, with 15 bases between. CDR3 nucleotides: TGTGCCAGCAGCCACAGGGTTCATACGGAGAACACTGAAGCTTTCTTT. Its protein product is CASSHRVHTENTEAFF.

V usage is TRBV28 and J usage is TRBJ1-2; D gene unclear. Trimming left V 3 bases short and J 0 bases short, with 8 bases between. The CDR3 runs to 14 residues. Germline V gene sequence: CDR1 MDHEN, CDR2 SYDVKM. The CDR3 protein is CASSLNRPNYGYTF. The CDR3 DNA reads TGTGCCAGCAGTTTGAACAGACCTAACTATGGCTACACCTTC.

In nucleotides, the CDR3 is TGTGCCAGTCAAGGGCCGGGGGGGAGCAATCAGCCCCAGCATTTT. Its translation is CASQGPGGSNQPQHF. The rearrangement uses TRBV18 and TRBJ1-5; D possibly corresponds to TRBD1 (5 bases). The CDR3 extends over 15 amino acids. V lost 9 bases, J lost 1 base, and 16 bases lay in between. CDR1 and CDR2 (germline): KGHSH, LQKENI. The full variable domain, its missing parts supplied by reference TRBV18 and TRBJ1-5, is NAGVMQNPRHLVRRRGQEARLRCSPMKGHSHVYWYRQLPEEGLKFMVYLQKENIIDESGMPKERFSAEFPKEGPSILRIQQVVRGDSAAYFCASQGPGGSNQPQHFGDGTRLSIL.

This chain joins TRBV5-1 and TRBJ2-7; the D gene could be TRBD1 or TRBD2 (5 bases each). V was pared by 2 bases and J by 7 bases, with 10 bases between. This CDR3 has 12 residues. Germline assignment: CDR1 SGHRS and CDR2 YFSETQ. In DNA form, the CDR3 reads TGCGCCAGCAGCTTACCGGGGCAAGAGCAGTACTTC. Translation: CASSLPGQEQYF.

The rearrangement uses TRBV29-1 and TRBJ2-3, with unresolved D. This CDR3 spans 15 amino acids. V shed 1 base and J shed 1 base, with 12 bases lying between them. CDR1 and CDR2 (germline): SQVTM, ANQGSEA. CDR3 loop: CSVEASERGTDTQYF. Written as DNA, the CDR3 is TGCAGCGTTGAAGCGTCGGAGAGAGGCACAGATACGCAGTATTTT.

This clone has only a few counts. The chain employs TRBV5-1 and TRBJ2-1; the match to TRBD2 covers 10 bases. The germline V gene encodes CDR1 SGHRS and CDR2 YFSETQ. CDR3 size: 15 residues. The ends lost 4 bases at V and 8 bases at J; junction bases unmatched: 9. DNA for the CDR3: TGCGCCAGCAGCCCGGAGGGGACTAGCGTCGATGAGCAGTTCTTC. Its translation: CASSPEGTSVDEQFF.

V usage is TRBV18 and J usage is TRBJ1-4; D unresolved. Per the germline V gene, CDR1 is KGHSH and CDR2 is LQKENI. V was shortened by 2 bases and J by 4 bases, with 11 bases between the two germline ends. This CDR3 is built from 15 residues. DNA for the CDR3: TGTGCCAGCTCACCAGCGGCCACCGGTAATGAAAAACTGTTTTTT. Its translation is CASSPAATGNEKLFF.

V gene TRBV4-2 combines with J gene TRBJ2-1, with D possibly matching TRBD2 (6 bases). CDR1 and CDR2 from the germline V gene are LGHNA and YNFKEQ. V was pared by 3 bases and J by 0 bases, with 9 bases between. This CDR3 has 15 amino acids. The CDR3 sequence: CASSHHGGSYNEQFF. CDR3 bases: TGTGCCAGCAGCCACCACGGGGGCTCCTACAATGAGCAGTTCTTC.

V and J are TRBV7-2 and TRBJ1-2; D not resolved. Germline lookup yields CDR1 SGHTA and CDR2 FQGNSA. This CDR3 has 13 residues. With 5 bases removed from V and 4 bases from J, the gap between germline ends came to 11 bases. The CDR3 DNA reads as TGTGCCAGCAGCCGTCAGGACGTCTATGGCTACACCTTC. It encodes CASSRQDVYGYTF.

The V gene is TRBV19, the J gene TRBJ1-5, with 11 bases fitting TRBD1. CDR3 length: 16 residues. V shed 4 bases and J 1 base; nucleotides not matched to a gene: 3. Per the germline V gene, CDR1 is LNHDA and CDR2 is SQIVND (reference sequence). The CDR3 here is CASSRTGGASNQPQHF. CDR3 coding DNA: TGTGCCAGTAGTAGGACAGGGGGCGCGAGCAATCAGCCCCAGCATTTT. Full variable domain (missing parts from reference TRBV19 and TRBJ1-5): DGGITQSPKYLFRKEGQNVTLSCEQNLNHDAMYWYRQDPGQGLRLIYYSQIVNDFQKGDIAEGYSVSREKKESFPLTVTSAQKNPTAFYLCASSRTGGASNQPQHFGDGTRLSIL.

The gene calls are TRBV27 and TRBJ2-7; tentative D call: TRBD1 (6 bases). CDR1 and CDR2 from the germline V gene are MNHEY and SMNVEV (reference sequence). Deletions cut 4 bases from V and 6 bases from J, with 13 bases between. CDR3 size: 13 residues. The CDR3 DNA reads TGTGCCAGCAGTTCCCCGACAGGACCCGAGCAGTACTTC. Translation gives CASSSPTGPEQYF.

The genes are TRBV11-2 and TRBJ2-7, with TRBD1 matching 11 bases. The junction had 3 bases not matched to a gene; V was cut back by 5 bases and J by 3 bases. This CDR3 comprises 14 residues. Germline V CDR1 and CDR2: SGHAT, FQNNGV. CDR3: CASSLGTGGYEQYF. CDR3 coding DNA: TGTGCCAGCAGCCTCGGGACAGGGGGCTACGAGCAGTACTTC. Based on the CDR3 plus reference TRBV11-2 and TRBJ2-7, the full variable domain is EAGVAQSPRYKIIEKRQSVAFWCNPISGHATLYWYQQILGQGPKLLIQFQNNGVVDDSQLPKDRFSAERLKGVDSTLKIQPAKLEDSAVYLCASSLGTGGYEQYFGPGTRLTVT.

This clone came up a few times. The V call is TRBV4-1, the J call TRBJ2-2; maybe TRBD1 (6 bases). CDR1 and CDR2 from the germline V gene are MGHRA and YSYEKL. V was trimmed by 4 bases and J by 0 bases, leaving 12 bases between them. The length of the CDR3 is 16 residues. CDR3 region: CASSLPGQTNTGELFF. CDR3 sequence (DNA): TGCGCCAGCAGCCTACCAGGACAGACGAACACCGGGGAGCTGTTTTTT.

The V and J genes are TRBV27 and TRBJ2-7; TRBD2 matches at 7 bases. Trimming removed 4 bases from V and 0 bases from J; junction bases left unmatched: 6. This CDR3 comprises 15 residues. CDR1 is MNHEY, CDR2 SMNVEV, per germline (reference sequence). The CDR3 DNA follows: TGTGCCAGCAGTTGGTTAGCGGGCAGCTCCTACGAGCAGTACTTC. This codes for CASSWLAGSSYEQYF.